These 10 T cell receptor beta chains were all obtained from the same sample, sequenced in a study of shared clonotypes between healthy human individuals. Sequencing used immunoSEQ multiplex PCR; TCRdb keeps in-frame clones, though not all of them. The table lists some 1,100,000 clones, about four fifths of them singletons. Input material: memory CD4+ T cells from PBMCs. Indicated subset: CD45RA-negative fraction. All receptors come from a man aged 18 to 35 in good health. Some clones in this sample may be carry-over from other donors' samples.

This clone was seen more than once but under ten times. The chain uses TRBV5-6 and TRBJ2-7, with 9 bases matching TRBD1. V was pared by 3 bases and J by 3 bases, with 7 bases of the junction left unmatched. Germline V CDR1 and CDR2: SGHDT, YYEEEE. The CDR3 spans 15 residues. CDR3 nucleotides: TGTGCCAGCAGCTCATACCGGGACAGGGACTACGAGCAGTACTTC. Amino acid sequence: CASSSYRDRDYEQYF.

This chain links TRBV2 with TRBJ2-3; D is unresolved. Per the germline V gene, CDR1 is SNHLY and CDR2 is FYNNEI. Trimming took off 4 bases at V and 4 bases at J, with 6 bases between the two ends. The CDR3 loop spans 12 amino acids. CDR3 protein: CASSVTPDTQYF. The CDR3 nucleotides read TGTGCCAGCAGTGTTACACCAGATACGCAGTATTTT.

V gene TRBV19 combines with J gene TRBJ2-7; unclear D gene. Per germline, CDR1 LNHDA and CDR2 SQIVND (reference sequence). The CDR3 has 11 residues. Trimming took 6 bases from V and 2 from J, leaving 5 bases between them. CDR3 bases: TGTGCCAGTAGGGGGACCTACGAGCAGTACTTC. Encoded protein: CASRGTYEQYF.

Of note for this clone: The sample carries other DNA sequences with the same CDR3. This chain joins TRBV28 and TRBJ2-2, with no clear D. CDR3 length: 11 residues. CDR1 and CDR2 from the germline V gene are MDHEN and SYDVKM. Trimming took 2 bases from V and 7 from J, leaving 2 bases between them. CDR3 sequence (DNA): TGTGCCAGCAGTTTAGTCGGGGAGCTGTTTTTT. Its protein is CASSLVGELFF.

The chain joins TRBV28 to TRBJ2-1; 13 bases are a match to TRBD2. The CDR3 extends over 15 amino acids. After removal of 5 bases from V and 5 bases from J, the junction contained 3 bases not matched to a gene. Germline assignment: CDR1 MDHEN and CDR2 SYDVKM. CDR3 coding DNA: TGTGCCAGCAGTGAGACTAGCGGGAGGAACAATGAGCAGTTCTTC. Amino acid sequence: CASSETSGRNNEQFF.

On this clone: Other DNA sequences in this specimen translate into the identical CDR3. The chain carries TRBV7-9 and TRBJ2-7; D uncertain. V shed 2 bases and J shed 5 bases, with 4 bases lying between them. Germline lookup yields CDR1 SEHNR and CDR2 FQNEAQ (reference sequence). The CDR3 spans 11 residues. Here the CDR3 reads CASSLRDEQYF. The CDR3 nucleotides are TGTGCCAGCAGCTTAAGGGACGAGCAGTACTTC.

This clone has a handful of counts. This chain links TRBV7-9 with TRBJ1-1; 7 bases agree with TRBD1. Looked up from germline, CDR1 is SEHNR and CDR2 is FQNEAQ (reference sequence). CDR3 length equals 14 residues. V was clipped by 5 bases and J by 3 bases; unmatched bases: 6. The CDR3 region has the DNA TGTGCCAGCAGCAAAGGGGGCGCATACACTGAAGCTTTCTTT. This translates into CASSKGGAYTEAFF.

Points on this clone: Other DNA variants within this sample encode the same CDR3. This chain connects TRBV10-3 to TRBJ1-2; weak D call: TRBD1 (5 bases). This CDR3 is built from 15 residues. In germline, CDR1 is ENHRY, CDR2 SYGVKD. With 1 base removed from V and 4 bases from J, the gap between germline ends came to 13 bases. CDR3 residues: CAISEYGDSVYGYTF. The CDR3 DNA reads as TGTGCCATCAGTGAGTACGGCGACAGTGTCTATGGCTACACCTTC.

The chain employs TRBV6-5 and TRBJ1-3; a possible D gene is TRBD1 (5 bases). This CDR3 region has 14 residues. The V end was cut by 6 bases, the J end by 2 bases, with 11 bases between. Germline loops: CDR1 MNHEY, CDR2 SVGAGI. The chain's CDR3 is CASRPQGTGNTIYF. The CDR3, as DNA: TGTGCCAGCAGACCTCAGGGTACTGGAAACACCATATATTTT.

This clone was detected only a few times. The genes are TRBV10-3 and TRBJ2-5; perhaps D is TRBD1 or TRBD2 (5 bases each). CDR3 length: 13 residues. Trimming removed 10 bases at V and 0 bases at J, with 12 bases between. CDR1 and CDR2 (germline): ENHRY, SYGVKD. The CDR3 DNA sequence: TGTGCCACCACGGGACCGAACCAAGAGACCCAGTACTTC. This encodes CATTGPNQETQYF.